These T cell receptor beta chains were read from a single sample in a study of T cell repertoires in cytomegalovirus infection. Their recognized antigens are unknown. One entry per CDR3 protein, called by TCRdb with MiXCR from the reads. Of around 300,000 distinct CDR3 sequences listed, about 20% are singletons. This material consisted of cultured PBMCs, taken from culture after CMV antigen stimulation. The receptors originated from a human donor in good health (CMV status not recorded). Some clones in this sample may be carry-over from other donors' samples. Both conserved end residues are part of each CDR3. Each record gives: D gene, V gene, J gene, clone size, CDR3 DNA, CDR3 protein. D genes are given only for firm matches. A clone size is listed for some rows: how often the clone was seen (once, few, many), or a class if it is expanded.

NA,TRBV7-2,TRBJ2-5,many,TGTGCCAGCAGCTTCGGCGGATATCAAGAGACCCAGTACTTC,CASSFGGYQETQYF
NA,TRBV6-1,TRBJ2-2,few,TGTGCCAGCAAACGGGGATTGGATAGTGCCGGGGAGCTGTTTTTT,CASKRGLDSAGELFF
TRBD1,TRBV24-1,TRBJ2-2,NA,TGTGCCACCAGTGGTCCCAACAGGGGGCGGCGGAACACCGGGGAGCTGTTTTTT,CATSGPNRGRRNTGELFF
NA,TRBV9,TRBJ1-2,NA,TGTGCCAGCAGCGTATCAGGGAATGGGAACTATGGCTACACCTTC,CASSVSGNGNYGYTF
NA,TRBV12-3/TRBV12-4,TRBJ1-1,NA,TGTGCCAGCAGCCGGGTTCCTGGGGGGAACACTGAAGCTTTCTTT,CASSRVPGGNTEAFF
NA,TRBV24-1,TRBJ2-5,NA,TGTGCCACCAGTGATTTTCCCCAGGCAGAGGCGGCGGAGACCCAGTACTTC,CATSDFPQAEAAETQYF
NA,TRBV7-2,TRBJ1-5,few,TGTGCCAGCAGCTTCAAGGCAGATAGCAATCAGCCCCAGCATTTT,CASSFKADSNQPQHF
TRBD1,TRBV5-4,TRBJ2-1,many,TGTGCCAGCAGCCCAAGACTACAGGGGAACGAGCAGTTCTTC,CASSPRLQGNEQFF
NA,TRBV4-3,TRBJ2-1,many,TGCGCCAGCAGCCAAGATTTTGAAGGGTACAATGAGCAGTTCTTC,CASSQDFEGYNEQFF
NA,TRBV7-2,TRBJ2-2,many,TGTGCCAGCAGCTTAGTTTTAGGTGCCGGGGAGCTGTTTTTT,CASSLVLGAGELFF
TRBD2,TRBV4-1,TRBJ2-1,many,TGCGCCACGCGCCTCCAACTACGGGGACTAGCAGATGAGCAGTTCTTC,CATRLQLRGLADEQFF
NA,TRBV10-3,TRBJ2-3,NA,TGTGCCATCGGATCACAGGCCGGGGGCACAGATACGCAGTATTTT,CAIGSQAGGTDTQYF
TRBD2,TRBV20-1,TRBJ2-5,few,TGCAGTGCTAGAGGAATAGCGGGAGAAAAGACCCAGTACTTC,CSARGIAGEKTQYF
NA,TRBV7-2,TRBJ2-1,many,TGTGCCAGCAGCCCATCCATGTACAATGAGCAGTTCTTC,CASSPSMYNEQFF
TRBD1,TRBV20-1,TRBJ1-5,NA,TGCAGTGCGGACCGGGACAGTAATAGCAATCAGCCCCAGCATTTT,CSADRDSNSNQPQHF
TRBD2,TRBV7-2,TRBJ2-7,few,TGTGCCAGCAGCGCGGGCGGGAGAGGCGAGCAGTACTTC,CASSAGGRGEQYF
NA,TRBV10-3,TRBJ1-2,many,TGTGCCATCAGTGGGTTACGGACGGAAAACTATGGCTACACCTTC,CAISGLRTENYGYTF
NA,TRBV7-3,TRBJ1-1,few,TGTGCCAGCAGCTTACTAGGCAGGGAGAACACTGAAGCTTTCTTT,CASSLLGRENTEAFF
NA,TRBV7-9,TRBJ2-6,many,TGTGCCAGCAGCTCCAGGGTCTCTGGGGCCAACGTCCTGACTTTC,CASSSRVSGANVLTF
TRBD1,TRBV7-9,TRBJ1-4,many,TGTGCCAGCAGCTTGCCCGGACAGGTTAATGAAAAGCTGTTTTTT,CASSLPGQVNEKLFF
NA,TRBV7-2,TRBJ2-4,many,TGTGCCAGCAGCTTTTCGCTGGGTGACATTCAGTACTTC,CASSFSLGDIQYF
TRBD1,TRBV19,TRBJ2-2,few,TGTGCCAGTATACGGGACAGGGCAGGCGGGGAGCTGTTTTTT,CASIRDRAGGELFF
NA,TRBV28,TRBJ2-2,few,TGTGCCAGCAGTTTATTAGGGGGGGCTGGCACCGGGGAGCTGTTTTTT,CASSLLGGAGTGELFF
TRBD1,TRBV9,TRBJ1-1,NA,TGTGCCAGCAGCGCCGTCGACAGGGGGACTGAAGCTTTCTTT,CASSAVDRGTEAFF
NA,TRBV5-6,TRBJ2-1,NA,TGTGCCAGCAGCTTTATGGCTAGCGAGAATGAGCAGTTCTTC,CASSFMASENEQFF
TRBD2,TRBV7-2,TRBJ2-7,NA,TGTGCCAGCAGCGTCACCGGGACTAGCGGGGTGTACGAGCAGTACTTC,CASSVTGTSGVYEQYF
NA,TRBV20-1,TRBJ2-3,NA,TGCAGTGCTTTTGGGACATTGGCAGATACGCAGTATTTT,CSAFGTLADTQYF
NA,TRBV19,TRBJ2-1,NA,TGTGCCAGTAGTACCGGACGACGTGGGGGCTCCTACAATGAGCAGTTCTTC,CASSTGRRGGSYNEQFF
TRBD2,TRBV19,TRBJ2-3,many,TGTGCCAGTAGTTTTCCTCGTCGGGGGGAGGATACGCAGTATTTT,CASSFPRRGEDTQYF
NA,TRBV6-5,TRBJ1-2,many,TGTGCCAGCAGTTACTCTGGGGCCTATGGCTACACCTTC,CASSYSGAYGYTF
NA,TRBV20-1,TRBJ1-2,NA,TGCAGTGCTAGTTCGTGGGAGAACTATGGCTACACCTTC,CSASSWENYGYTF
TRBD2,TRBV7-2,TRBJ2-1,many,TGTGCCAGCAGCTTAAGGGCTAGCGGATACAATGAGCAGTTCTTC,CASSLRASGYNEQFF
TRBD2,TRBV6-1,TRBJ2-1,many,TGTGCCAGCAGAGCTATTACTAGCGGGGACTACAATGAGCAGTTCTTC,CASRAITSGDYNEQFF
NA,TRBV12-3/TRBV12-4,TRBJ1-1,NA,TGTGCCAGCAGTTTAGTGGAGTGGAACACTGAAGCTTTCTTT,CASSLVEWNTEAFF
TRBD2,TRBV6-5,TRBJ2-1,few,TGTGCCAGCAGTTATCAGCGGGAGGTGGTTGAGCAGTTCTTC,CASSYQREVVEQFF
NA,TRBV30,TRBJ1-6,NA,TGTGCCTGGGAACATAATTCACCCCTCCACTTT,CAWEHNSPLHF
NA,TRBV18,TRBJ1-3,NA,TGTGCCAGCTCACCAAACGTAAACTCTGGAAACACCATATATTTT,CASSPNVNSGNTIYF
NA,TRBV15,TRBJ1-4,few,TGTGCCACCAGCACCACCCTAGGACAGCTGAGAGAAAAACTGTTTTTT,CATSTTLGQLREKLFF
NA,TRBV7-2,TRBJ1-4,many,TGTGCCAGCAGCTTGGGGGGCGCACGACGGGAAAAACTGTTTTTT,CASSLGGARREKLFF
TRBD2,TRBV7-2,TRBJ2-3,few,TGTGCCAGCAGCTTTAGCGGGTGGGGAACAGATACGCAGTATTTT,CASSFSGWGTDTQYF
NA,TRBV7-2,TRBJ1-2,many,TGTGCCAGCAGCTTTACTTCAACAGGGCTGGATGGCTACACCTTC,CASSFTSTGLDGYTF
NA,TRBV6-6,TRBJ2-4,NA,TGTGCCAGCAGATTAGGGTCGGGGGTTGCCAAAAACATTCAGTACTTC,CASRLGSGVAKNIQYF
TRBD1,TRBV20-1,TRBJ2-1,few,TGCAGTGCTCTCCAGGGACAGGGGTCCTACAATGAGCAGTTCTTC,CSALQGQGSYNEQFF
NA,TRBV6-5,TRBJ2-7,NA,TGTGCCAGCAGTTACGACAGAACCTCCTACGAGCAGTACTTC,CASSYDRTSYEQYF
NA,TRBV4-3,TRBJ2-7,once,TGCGTCAGCAGCCAAGTAAACTTTCCTACCTACGAGCAGTACTTC,CVSSQVNFPTYEQYF
TRBD1,TRBV18,TRBJ1-1,NA,TGTGCCAGCTCACTAAGTTCGGATACAGGGGGCTTTGAAGCTTTCTTT,CASSLSSDTGGFEAFF
NA,TRBV9,TRBJ2-1,NA,TGTGCCAGCAGCCAGTACGGGAGTTTAGAAAATGAGCAGTTCTTC,CASSQYGSLENEQFF
NA,TRBV3-1,TRBJ2-1,few,TGTGCCAGCAGCCGAGGGTCACAGTTCTCTATCATGTTCTTC,CASSRGSQFSIMFF
NA,TRBV20-1,TRBJ1-1,NA,TGCAGTGCTACCCGGAACGTGAACACTGTAGCTTTCTTT,CSATRNVNTVAFF
NA,TRBV11-2,TRBJ1-1,NA,TGTGCCAGCAGCTTAGAAACGAGTGAAGCTTTCTTT,CASSLETSEAFF
TRBD1,TRBV6-1,TRBJ2-7,NA,TGTGCCAGCAGTCCCGACAGGGCACACGAGCAGTACTTC,CASSPDRAHEQYF
NA,TRBV11-2,TRBJ1-2,NA,TGTGCCAGCAGCCCTGGACATAGCTATGGCTACACCTTC,CASSPGHSYGYTF
TRBD1,TRBV28,TRBJ1-4,few,TGTGCCAGCAGTTTATCGTTCGGGACAGCACAAGGGAAAAAACTGTTTTTT,CASSLSFGTAQGKKLFF
NA,TRBV5-1,TRBJ2-7,few,TGCGCCAGCAGCTTGGATGTAGGGCAGGGGTCCTACGAGCAGTACTTC,CASSLDVGQGSYEQYF
NA,TRBV19,TRBJ1-4,NA,TGTGCCAGTAGGACTCTTCGGCAGCGAAATGAAAAACTGTTTTTT,CASRTLRQRNEKLFF
NA,TRBV12-3/TRBV12-4,TRBJ1-1,few,TGTGCCAGCAGTTTCCTAGGGGGGAACCTGAACACTGAAGCTTTCTTT,CASSFLGGNLNTEAFF
TRBD1,TRBV7-2,TRBJ1-2,many,TGTGCCAGCAGCCTGACCGGGACAGCCGGGAGCTACACCTTC,CASSLTGTAGSYTF
TRBD2,TRBV4-1,TRBJ2-1,NA,TGCGCCAGCAGCCGCGGACTAGCGGTAAACAATGAGCAGTTCTTC,CASSRGLAVNNEQFF
NA,TRBV19,TRBJ2-6,few,TGTGCCAGTAGTATCCTTGTTACTAGGGTCCCTGGGGCCAACGTCCTGACTTTC,CASSILVTRVPGANVLTF